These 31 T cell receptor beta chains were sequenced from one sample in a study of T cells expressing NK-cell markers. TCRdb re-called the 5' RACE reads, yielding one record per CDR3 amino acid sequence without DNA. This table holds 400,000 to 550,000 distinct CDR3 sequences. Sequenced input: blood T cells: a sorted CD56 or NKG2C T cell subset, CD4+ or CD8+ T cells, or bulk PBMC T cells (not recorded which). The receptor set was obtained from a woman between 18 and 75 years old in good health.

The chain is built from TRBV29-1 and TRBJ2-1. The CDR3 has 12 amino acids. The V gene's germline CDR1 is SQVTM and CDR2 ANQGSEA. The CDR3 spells CSLLRTSNEQFF.

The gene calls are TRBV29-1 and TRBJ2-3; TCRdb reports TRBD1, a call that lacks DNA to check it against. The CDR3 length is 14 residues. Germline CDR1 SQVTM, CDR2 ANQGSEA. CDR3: CSAVRGARLDTQYF.

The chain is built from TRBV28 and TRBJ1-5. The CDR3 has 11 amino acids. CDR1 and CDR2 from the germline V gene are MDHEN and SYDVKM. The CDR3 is CASRAGQPQHF.

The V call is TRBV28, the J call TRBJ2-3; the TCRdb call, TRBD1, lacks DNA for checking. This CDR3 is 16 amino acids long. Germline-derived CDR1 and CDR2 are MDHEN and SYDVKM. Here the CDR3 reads CASSSLESGNTDTQYF.

The CDR3 is CASSLPRPARDTEAFF. The chain recombines TRBV12-3 or TRBV12-4 with TRBJ1-1; the D call from TCRdb, TRBD1, cannot be confirmed without DNA. There are 16 residues in the CDR3.

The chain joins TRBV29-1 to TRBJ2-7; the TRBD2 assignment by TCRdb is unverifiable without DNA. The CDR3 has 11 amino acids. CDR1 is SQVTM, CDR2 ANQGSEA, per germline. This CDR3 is CSVYEGGEQYF.

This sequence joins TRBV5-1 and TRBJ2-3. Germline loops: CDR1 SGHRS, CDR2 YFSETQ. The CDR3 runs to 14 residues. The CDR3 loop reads CASRFDGVTDTQYF.

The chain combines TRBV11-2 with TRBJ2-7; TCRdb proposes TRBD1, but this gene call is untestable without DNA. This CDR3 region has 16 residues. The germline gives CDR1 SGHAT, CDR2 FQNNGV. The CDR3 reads CASSFGASGRSYEQYF.

CDR3: CARGPADTQYF. This sequence joins TRBV2 and TRBJ2-3; TCRdb designates TRBD2, a call that cannot be tested without DNA. The CDR3 spans 11 residues. CDR1 is SNHLY, CDR2 FYNNEI, per germline.

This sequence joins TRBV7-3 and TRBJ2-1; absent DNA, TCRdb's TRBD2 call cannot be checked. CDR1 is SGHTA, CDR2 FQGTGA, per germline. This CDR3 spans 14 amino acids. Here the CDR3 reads CASSLAGRRNEQFF. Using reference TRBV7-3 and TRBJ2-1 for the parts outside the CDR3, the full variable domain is GAGVSQTPSNKVTEKGKYVELRCDPISGHTALYWYRQSLGQGPEFLIYFQGTGAADDSGLPNDRFFAVRPEGSVSTLKIQRTERGDSAVYLCASSLAGRRNEQFFGPGTRLTVL.

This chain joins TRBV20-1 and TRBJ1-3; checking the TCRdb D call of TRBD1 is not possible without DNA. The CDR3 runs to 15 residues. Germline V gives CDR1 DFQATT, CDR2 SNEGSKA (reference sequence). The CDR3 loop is CSARPWTGKSNTIYF.

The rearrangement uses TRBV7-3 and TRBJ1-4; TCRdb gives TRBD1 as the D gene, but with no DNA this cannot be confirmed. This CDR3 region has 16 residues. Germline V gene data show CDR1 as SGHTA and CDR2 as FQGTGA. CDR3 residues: CASSLGQGPTNEKLFF.

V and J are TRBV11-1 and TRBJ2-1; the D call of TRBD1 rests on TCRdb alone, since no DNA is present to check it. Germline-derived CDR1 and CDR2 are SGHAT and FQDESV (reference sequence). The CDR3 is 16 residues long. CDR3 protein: CASSPGAGGAYNEQFF.

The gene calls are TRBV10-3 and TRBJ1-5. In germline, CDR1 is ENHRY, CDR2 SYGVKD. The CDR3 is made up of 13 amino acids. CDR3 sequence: CAISESRQGVWHF.

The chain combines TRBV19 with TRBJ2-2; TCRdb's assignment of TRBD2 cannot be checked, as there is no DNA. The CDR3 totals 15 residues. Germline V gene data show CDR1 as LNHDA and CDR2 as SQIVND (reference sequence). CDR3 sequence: CASLGAKRNTGELFF.

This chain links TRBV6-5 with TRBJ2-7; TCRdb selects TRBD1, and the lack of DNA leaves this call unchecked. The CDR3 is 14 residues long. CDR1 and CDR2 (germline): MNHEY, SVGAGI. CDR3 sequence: CASSYRNTGYEQYF.

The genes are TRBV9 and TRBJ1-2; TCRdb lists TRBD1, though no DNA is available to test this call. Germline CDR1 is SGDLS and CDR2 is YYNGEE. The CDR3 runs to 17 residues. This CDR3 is CASSVRTGPVGLSGYTF.

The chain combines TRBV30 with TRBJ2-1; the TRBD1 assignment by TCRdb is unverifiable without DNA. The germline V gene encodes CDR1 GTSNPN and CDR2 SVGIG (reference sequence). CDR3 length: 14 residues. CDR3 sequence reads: CAWGDWDPGNEQFF.

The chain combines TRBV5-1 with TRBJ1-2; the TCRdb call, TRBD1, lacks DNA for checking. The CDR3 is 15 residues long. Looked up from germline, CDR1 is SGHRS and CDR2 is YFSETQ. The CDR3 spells CASSGGGTAVYGYTF.

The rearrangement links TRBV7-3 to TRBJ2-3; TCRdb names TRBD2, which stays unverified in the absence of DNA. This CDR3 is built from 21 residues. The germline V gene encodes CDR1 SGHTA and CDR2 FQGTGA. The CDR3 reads CASSLMSGLAGGSGSTDTQYF. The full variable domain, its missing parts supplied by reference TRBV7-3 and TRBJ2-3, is GAGVSQTPSNKVTEKGKYVELRCDPISGHTALYWYRQSLGQGPEFLIYFQGTGAADDSGLPNDRFFAVRPEGSVSTLKIQRTERGDSAVYLCASSLMSGLAGGSGSTDTQYFGPGTRLTVL.

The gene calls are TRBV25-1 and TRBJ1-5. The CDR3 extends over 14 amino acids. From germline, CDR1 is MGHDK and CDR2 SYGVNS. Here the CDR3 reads CASSEGRSNQPQHF.

The CDR3 loop is CSASLPSGRDGGEQFF. The chain recombines TRBV20-1 with TRBJ2-1; with no DNA, the TCRdb D assignment of TRBD2 cannot be verified. Per germline, CDR1 DFQATT and CDR2 SNEGSKA (reference sequence). The CDR3 runs 16 residues.

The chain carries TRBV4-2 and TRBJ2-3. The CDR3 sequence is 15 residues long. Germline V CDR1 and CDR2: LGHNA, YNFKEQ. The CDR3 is CASSQESSRSDTQYF.

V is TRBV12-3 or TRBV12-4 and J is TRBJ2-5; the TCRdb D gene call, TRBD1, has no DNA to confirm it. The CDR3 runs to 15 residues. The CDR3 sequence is CASSFGSGGEETQYF.

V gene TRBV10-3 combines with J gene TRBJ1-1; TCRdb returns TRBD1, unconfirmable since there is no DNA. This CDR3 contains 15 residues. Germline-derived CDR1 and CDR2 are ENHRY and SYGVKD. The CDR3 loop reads CAISDTGGSNTEAFF.

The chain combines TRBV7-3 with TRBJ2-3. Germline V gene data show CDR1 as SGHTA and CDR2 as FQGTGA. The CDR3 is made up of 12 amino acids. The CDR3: CASSLTSDTQYF.

CDR3 loop: CSAGGTSGRAVQFF. The genes are TRBV20-1 and TRBJ2-1; no DNA is available, so the TRBD2 call from TCRdb remains unchecked. The germline CDR1 and CDR2 sequences are DFQATT and SNEGSKA (reference sequence). CDR3 length: 14 amino acids.

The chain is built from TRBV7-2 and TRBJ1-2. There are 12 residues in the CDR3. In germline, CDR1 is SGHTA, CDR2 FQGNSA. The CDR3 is CARRGALGGYTF.

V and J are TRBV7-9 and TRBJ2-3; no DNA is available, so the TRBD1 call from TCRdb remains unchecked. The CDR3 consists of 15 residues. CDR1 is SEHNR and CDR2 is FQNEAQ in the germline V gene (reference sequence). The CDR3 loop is CASRRQGVGTDTQYF.

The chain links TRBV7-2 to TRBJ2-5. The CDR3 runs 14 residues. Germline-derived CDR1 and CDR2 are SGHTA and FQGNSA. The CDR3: CASSLVGERETQYF. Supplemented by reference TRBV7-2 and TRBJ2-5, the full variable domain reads GAGVSQSPSNKVTEKGKDVELRCDPISGHTALYWYRQSLGQGLEFLIYFQGNSAPDKSGLPSDRFSAERTGGSVSTLTIQRTQQEDSAVYLCASSLVGERETQYFGPGTRLLVL.

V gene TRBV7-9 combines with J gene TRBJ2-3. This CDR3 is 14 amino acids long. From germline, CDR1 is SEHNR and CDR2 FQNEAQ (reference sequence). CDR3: CASSHDLITDTQYF.